The 5 T cell receptor beta chains reported below all come from one sample, sequenced in a study of molecular identifiers for immune sequencing clone quantification. TCRdb passed the PCR reads through MiXCR, listing each CDR3 protein once. In the table there are about 320,000 distinct CDR3 sequences, 24% of which are singletons. Source material: naive CD8+ T cells from blood, with Jurkat cell RNA spiked in. As for subset: FACS-sorted CD8+CD4-CCR7+CD45RA+ naive T cells. All receptors derive from a human donor in good health. Some libraries in this study had Jurkat cell RNA spiked in.

Note on this clonotype: A much more abundant neighbour one base away suggests this may be a read error. The conserved final phenylalanine or tryptophan is absent from the CDR3, which likely points to a read error. This rearrangement joins TRBV4-3 to TRBJ1-1; perhaps TRBD1 as D (5 bases). V dropped 8 bases and J dropped 4 bases, with 17 bases sitting between them. CDR1 and CDR2 (germline): LGHNA, YSLEER. The CDR3 extends over 14 amino acids. The CDR3 DNA reads TGCGCCAGCGCCGAGGCAGGGTACGGCACTGAAGCTTTCTTA. It translates to CASAEAGYGTEAFL.

The V and J genes are TRBV7-9 and TRBJ2-7; 10 bases align to TRBD1. The CDR3 is made up of 16 amino acids. Trimming at V came to 5 bases and at J to 6 bases, leaving 13 bases not matched to a gene. The germline V gene has CDR1 SEHNR and CDR2 FQNEAQ (reference sequence). The CDR3 reads CASSHTSGDRGLEQYF. CDR3 in DNA: TGTGCCAGCAGCCATACGTCTGGGGACAGGGGCCTCGAGCAGTACTTC. The variable domain in full, with the rest retrieved from reference TRBV7-9 and TRBJ2-7, is DTGVSQNPRHKITKRGQNVTFRCDPISEHNRLYWYRQTLGQGPEFLTYFQNEAQLEKSRLLSDRFSAERPKGSFSTLEIQRTEQGDSAMYLCASSHTSGDRGLEQYFGPGTRLTVT.

This clonotype has just a few counts. The CDR3 here is CASSHGTGGGYNEQFF. CDR3 coding DNA: TGTGCCAGCAGTCACGGGACAGGGGGAGGCTACAATGAGCAGTTCTTC. This chain joins TRBV12-3 or TRBV12-4 and TRBJ2-1; TRBD1 matches at 11 bases. V shed 5 bases, J shed 3 bases, and the junction held 6 bases outside the gene matches. The CDR3 has 16 amino acids.

J is TRBJ2-1 and V is TRBV20-1; maybe TRBD2 (6 bases). Trimming removed 8 bases from V and 5 bases from J, with 16 bases in between. There are 13 residues in the CDR3. Germline V gives CDR1 DFQATT, CDR2 SNEGSKA (reference sequence). DNA of the CDR3: TGCAGTTACGGGGGAGGAGCCCACAATGAGCAGTTCTTC. This translates into CSYGGGAHNEQFF.

This clonotype was observed many times. The rearrangement uses TRBV4-3 and TRBJ2-3; perhaps TRBD1 as D (6 bases). The CDR3 has 15 residues. Trimming took 5 bases from V and 2 from J, leaving 14 bases between them. Germline-derived CDR1 and CDR2 are LGHNA and YSLEER. CDR3 sequence reads: CASSTGTTYTDTQYF. The CDR3 DNA follows: TGCGCCAGCAGCACCGGGACAACCTACACAGATACGCAGTATTTT.